The TCR beta chain under discussion was sequenced for a study of CD8+CD57+ T cells in acquired aplastic anemia. Across the whole study: Mean DNA quantity obtained from sorted CD4+ and CD8+ cells was about 3.5 ug.

Unmatched junction bases numbered 6, after V lost 6 bases and J lost 2 bases. This CDR3 is built from 16 residues. The template used for profiling TCR beta VDJ and CDR3 was genomic DNA. MiXCR, applied by TCRdb to the reads, yields one record per CDR3 protein. The data hold roughly 180,000 distinct CDR3 sequences, with 64% observed a single time. This clonotype was seen many times. The antigen remains unidentified. Notes on the study in general: Patients shared about 30 CD8+ CDR3 sequences with controls. Patients versus controls showed no significant CD8+ Simpson's diversity difference.

The chain combines TRBV12-3 or TRBV12-4 with TRBJ2-3, with 12 nucleotides matching TRBD2. Sequenced sample: sorted CD4+, CD8+, or CD8+CD57+ T cells (not recorded which) from PBMCs. The sequence came from a human donor with severe aplastic anemia or a healthy control (not recorded which). This chain's CDR3 is CASRLRTSGITDTQYF. The CDR3 region has the DNA TGTGCCAGCAGACTCCGGACTAGCGGGATCACAGATACGCAGTATTTT.